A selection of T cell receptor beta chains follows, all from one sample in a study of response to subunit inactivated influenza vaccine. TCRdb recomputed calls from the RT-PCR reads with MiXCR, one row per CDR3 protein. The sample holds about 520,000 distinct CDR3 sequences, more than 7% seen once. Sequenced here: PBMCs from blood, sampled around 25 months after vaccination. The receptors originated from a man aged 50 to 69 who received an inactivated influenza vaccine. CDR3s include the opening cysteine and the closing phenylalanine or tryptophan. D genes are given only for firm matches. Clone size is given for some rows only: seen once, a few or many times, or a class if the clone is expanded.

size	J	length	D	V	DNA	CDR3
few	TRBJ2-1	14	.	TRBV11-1	TGTGCCAGCAGCTTAGCTGGCCACCGGTCTGAGCAGTTCTTC	CASSLAGHRSEQFF
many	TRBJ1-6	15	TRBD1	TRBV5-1	TGCGCCAGCAGCTTGGACACAGGGGGTTATTCACCCCTCCACTTT	CASSLDTGGYSPLHF
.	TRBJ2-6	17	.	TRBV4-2	TGTGCCAGCAGCCGTACAGGATTAAGCTCTGGGGCCAACGTCCTGACTTTC	CASSRTGLSSGANVLTF
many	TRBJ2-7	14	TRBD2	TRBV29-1	TGCAGCGTTGAAGGTACTAGCGGGAGAAGCGAGCAGTACTTC	CSVEGTSGRSEQYF
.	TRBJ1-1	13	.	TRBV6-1	TGTGCCAGCAGTGAACGGCGGAACACTGAAGCTTTCTTT	CASSERRNTEAFF
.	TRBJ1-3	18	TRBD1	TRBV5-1	TGCGCCAGCAGCTTTTCCCCCTTGCAGGGGGCCGACGGAAACACCATATATTTT	CASSFSPLQGADGNTIYF
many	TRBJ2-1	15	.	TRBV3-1	TGTGCCAGCAGCCGACTCCTACTCGGGGGAAATGAGCAGTTCTTC	CASSRLLLGGNEQFF
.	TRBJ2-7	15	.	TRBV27	TGTGCCAGCAGTTTGGACGCGGGAACCTCCTACGAGCAGTACTTC	CASSLDAGTSYEQYF
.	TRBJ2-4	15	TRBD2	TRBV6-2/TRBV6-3	TGTGCCAGCAGCTATACCGGGACTAGCCTAAACATTCAGTACTTC	CASSYTGTSLNIQYF
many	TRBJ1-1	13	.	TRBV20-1	TGCAGTGCTAGTCCGGCCCCGGCAACTGAAGCTTTCTTT	CSASPAPATEAFF
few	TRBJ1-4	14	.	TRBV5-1	TGCGCCAGCAGCTTGGGAAGGGGCTTTGAAAAACTGTTTTTT	CASSLGRGFEKLFF